This entry is about one TCR beta chain. Its antigen is not known. Generation of TCR beta cDNA was performed by 5'RACE template switching incorporating UMIs. TCRdb re-called the 5' RACE reads; one entry per CDR3 protein, DNA not given. The clone table shows under 600,000 distinct CDR3 sequences, with the ten largest holding roughly 1.4%. The germline V gene has CDR1 MNHEY and CDR2 SMNVEV (reference sequence). The CDR3 consists of 16 residues. This sample is part of a study of T cells expressing NK-cell markers. As for the study in general: The TCR beta repertoires originated in sorted CD3+CD56+NKG2C+, CD3+CD56+NKG2C- and CD3+CD56-NKG2C+ T cells. Study conclusions and caveats: These same clonotypes (in several donors) also led the CD3+CD56-NKG2C+ fraction. Dominant NKG2C+ clonotypes made up about 1.0-7.5% of CD8+ T cells in roughly six donors.

This receptor was taken from a woman aged 45-65 years in good health. This chain connects TRBV27 to TRBJ2-3; the D call from TCRdb, TRBD1, cannot be confirmed without DNA. The specimen was blood T cells: a sorted CD56 or NKG2C T cell subset, CD4+ or CD8+ T cells, or bulk PBMC T cells (not recorded which). The CDR3 protein is CASRGGAPARTDTQYF.